The 9 T cell receptor beta chains below all came from one sample that was sequenced in a study of cytomegalovirus exposure and HLA in healthy donors. PCR involved 60 Vbeta and 13 Jbeta primers. TCRdb's table, derived via immunoSEQ multiplex PCR, lists solely in-frame clones and lacks some. The sample lists more than 110,000 clones; roughly 77% were seen once. Sequenced material: PBMCs. These receptors were obtained from a man aged 25-45 years in good health and CMV-seronegative.

This clone was detected only a few times. The genes are TRBV28 and TRBJ1-5, with 8 bases fitting TRBD1. After removal of 4 bases from V and 3 bases from J, the junction contained 2 bases not matched to a gene. CDR1 is MDHEN, CDR2 SYDVKM, per germline. The CDR3 has 14 amino acids. Written as DNA, the CDR3 is TGTGCCAGCAGTTGGGACAGGATCAATCAGCCCCAGCATTTT. Protein sequence: CASSWDRINQPQHF.

The J gene is TRBJ1-5, the V gene TRBV5-1; D is perhaps TRBD1 (5 bases). V lost 2 bases to trimming and J lost 3 bases, with 12 bases between them. The length of the CDR3 is 15 residues. Germline V CDR1 and CDR2: SGHRS, YFSETQ. In DNA form, the CDR3 reads TGCGCCAGCAGCTTAACAACAGGTAACAATCAGCCCCAGCATTTT. This translates into CASSLTTGNNQPQHF. Filled out from reference TRBV5-1 and TRBJ1-5, the complete variable domain reads KAGVTQTPRYLIKTRGQQVTLSCSPISGHRSVSWYQQTPGQGLQFLFEYFSETQRNKGNFPGRFSGRQFSNSRSEMNVSTLELGDSALYLCASSLTTGNNQPQHFGDGTRLSIL.

The J gene is TRBJ2-1, the V gene TRBV10-1; TRBD1 matches at 7 bases. Germline assignment: CDR1 WNHNN and CDR2 SYGVQD (reference sequence). The CDR3 runs 14 residues. V trimming: 5 bases; J trimming: 4 bases; junction bases outside the gene matches: 5. Here the CDR3 DNA reads TGCGCCAGCAGTTCCCGGGACAGATACAATGAGCAGTTCTTC. It yields the protein CASSSRDRYNEQFF.

This chain links TRBV9 with TRBJ1-1, with D perhaps matching TRBD1 (5 bases). Germline V lookup: CDR1 SGDLS, CDR2 YYNGEE. The CDR3 runs 13 residues. Trimming pared 3 bases from V and 1 base from J, leaving 7 bases between. The CDR3 region is CASSAQGNTEAFF. The CDR3 region has the DNA TGTGCCAGCAGCGCCCAGGGGAACACTGAAGCTTTCTTT. The full variable domain, with the rest looked up from reference TRBV9 and TRBJ1-1, is DSGVTQTPKHLITATGQRVTLRCSPRSGDLSVYWYQQSLDQGLQFLIQYYNGEERAKGNILERFSAQQFPDLHSELNLSSLELGDSALYFCASSAQGNTEAFFGQGTRLTVV.

In the case of this clone: The identical CDR3 is also encoded by other nucleotide sequences in the sample. The V gene is TRBV5-1, the J gene TRBJ2-5, with D unresolved. The CDR3 totals 13 residues. Germline V gives CDR1 SGHRS, CDR2 YFSETQ. The V end lost 0 bases, the J end lost 2 bases, and 5 bases lay between the germline ends. In nucleotides, the CDR3 is TGCGCCAGCAGCTTGGGACAACAAGAGACCCAGTACTTC. It yields the protein CASSLGQQETQYF.

This clone was seen a single time. The gene calls are TRBV5-1 and TRBJ2-5; 8 bases agree with TRBD1. The CDR3 has 14 amino acids. The V and J ends lost 6 bases and 5 bases, in that order; junction bases with no gene match: 9. Germline V gene data show CDR1 as SGHRS and CDR2 as YFSETQ. This chain's CDR3 is CASTATGAEETQYF. CDR3 coding DNA: TGCGCCAGCACTGCGACAGGGGCGGAGGAGACCCAGTACTTC.

The V gene is TRBV2, the J gene TRBJ1-1; 7 nucleotides match TRBD1. Germline loops: CDR1 SNHLY, CDR2 FYNNEI. There are 13 residues in the CDR3. V trimming: 7 bases; J trimming: 1 base; junction bases outside the gene matches: 3. CDR3 coding DNA: TGTGCCAGCAAGGGACAGCCGAACACTGAAGCTTTCTTT. Amino acid sequence: CASKGQPNTEAFF.

V is TRBV21-1 and J is TRBJ1-5; the table gives TRBD1 as D, unverified against the DNA. TRBV21-1 is a pseudogene segment. CDR3 size: 18 residues. CDR3 in amino acids: CASSKGDSGGSFNQPQHF. CDR3 DNA sequence: TGTGCCAGCAGCAAAGGCGATTCAGGGGGCTCCTTCAATCAGCCCCAGCATTTT.

The chain is built from TRBV18 and TRBJ2-7; 8 nucleotides line up with TRBD1. Germline CDR1 reads KGHSH; CDR2 reads LQKENI. The CDR3 is made up of 14 amino acids. After removal of 3 bases from V and 7 bases from J, the junction contained 8 bases not matched to a gene. The CDR3 sequence is CASSPDRARGEQYF. The CDR3 nucleotides are TGTGCCAGCTCACCGGACAGGGCTAGGGGGGAGCAGTACTTC.